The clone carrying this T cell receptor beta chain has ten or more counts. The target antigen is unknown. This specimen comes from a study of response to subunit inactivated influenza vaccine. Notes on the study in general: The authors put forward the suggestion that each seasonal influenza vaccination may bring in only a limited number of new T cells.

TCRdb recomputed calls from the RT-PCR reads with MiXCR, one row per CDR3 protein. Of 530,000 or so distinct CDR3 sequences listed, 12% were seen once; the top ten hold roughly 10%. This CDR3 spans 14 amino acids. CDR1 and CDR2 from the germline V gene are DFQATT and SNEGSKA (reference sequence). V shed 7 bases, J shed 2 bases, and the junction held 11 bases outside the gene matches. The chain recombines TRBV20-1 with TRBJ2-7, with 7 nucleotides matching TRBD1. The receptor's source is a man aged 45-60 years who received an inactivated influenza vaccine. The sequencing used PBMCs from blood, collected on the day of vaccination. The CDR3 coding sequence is TGCAGTGTCCTCGCCGGCCAGGGGGCCTACGAGCAGTACTTC. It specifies CSVLAGQGAYEQYF.